These 31 T cell receptor beta chains originate from one sample sequenced in a study of blood T cell repertoires in COVID-19. The assay was immunoSEQ multiplex PCR, and TCRdb's table has in-frame clones only and misses some. This table holds 65,000 to 90,000 clones, approximately 90% found once. The sample comprised peripheral blood. All receptors come from a woman aged 50 to 65 with active or convalescent COVID-19.

V usage is TRBV6-5 and J usage is TRBJ1-2, with D possibly being TRBD1 (6 bases). In germline, CDR1 is MNHEY, CDR2 SVGAGI. This CDR3 has 15 amino acids. Trimming took off 6 bases at V and 0 bases at J, with 14 bases between the two ends. CDR3 loop: CASSRTVLTNYGYTF. In DNA, the CDR3 is TGTGCCAGCAGCCGGACAGTACTTACTAACTATGGCTACACCTTC.

This clone appeared a few times. The chain uses TRBV4-1 and TRBJ2-3, with 9 bases that match TRBD1. V shed 2 bases and J 0 bases; nucleotides not matched to a gene: 6. Germline V gene lookup returns CDR1 MGHRA and CDR2 YSYEKL. This CDR3 region has 17 residues. The CDR3 loop reads CASSQSGTGISTDTQYF. The DNA for the CDR3 is TGCGCCAGCAGCCAATCCGGGACAGGGATTAGCACAGATACGCAGTATTTT.

The chain has TRBV2 and TRBJ2-7; a possible D gene is TRBD2 (6 bases). The V gene's germline CDR1 is SNHLY and CDR2 FYNNEI. The CDR3 is 14 residues long. The V end lost 7 bases, the J end lost 3 bases, and 16 bases lay between the germline ends. Here the CDR3 DNA reads TGTGCCAGCACCCCCAGGTGGGGGGTCTACGAGCAGTACTTC. It encodes CASTPRWGVYEQYF.

The chain recombines TRBV15 with TRBJ2-3, with TRBD2 matching 7 bases. The V gene's germline CDR1 is LNHNV and CDR2 YYDKDF (reference sequence). This CDR3 contains 16 residues. V shed 6 bases, J shed 1 base, and the junction held 10 bases outside the gene matches. CDR3 in amino acids: CATSKLMGGGTDTQYF. The DNA for the CDR3 is TGTGCCACCAGTAAACTAATGGGGGGGGGCACAGATACGCAGTATTTT.

The chain combines TRBV1 with TRBJ1-4; the table's TRBD1 call for D was not verified on the DNA. TRBV1 is labeled a pseudogene. The CDR3 sequence is 15 residues long. The CDR3 loop is CTSSQVRVLGEKLFF. CDR3 nucleotides: TGCACCAGCAGCCAAGTCAGGGTACTTGGGGAAAAACTGTTTTTT.

The J gene is TRBJ1-6, the V gene TRBV14, with D maybe TRBD1 (5 bases). Between the trimmed V and J ends, which lost 0 bases and 0 bases, there was a span of 18 bases. This CDR3 has 20 residues. Germline-derived CDR1 and CDR2 are SGHDN and FVKESK. The CDR3 loop reads CASSQDSRQGGTSYNSPLHF. CDR3 in DNA: TGTGCCAGCAGCCAAGATTCTCGGCAGGGAGGAACCTCCTATAATTCACCCCTCCACTTT.

The chain couples TRBV7-2 to TRBJ1-2; TRBD1 might be the D (5 bases). V was pared by 7 bases and J by 7 bases, with 22 bases between. There are 15 residues in the CDR3. Per germline, CDR1 SGHTA and CDR2 FQGNSA. The CDR3 sequence: CASTVGRGSLLGYTF. Here the CDR3 DNA reads TGTGCCAGCACCGTGGGAAGGGGTTCCCTCCTTGGCTACACCTTC.

This chain uses TRBV6-4 with TRBJ1-6, with 7 bases aligning to TRBD1. CDR1 is MRHNA and CDR2 is SNTAGT in the germline V gene. J lost 7 bases, V lost 6 bases, and 3 bases had no gene match. This CDR3 contains 13 residues. The CDR3 DNA reads as TGTGCCAGCAGCCGGGACAGCAATTCACCCCTCCACTTT. Translation: CASSRDSNSPLHF.

The rearrangement joins TRBV5-6 to TRBJ1-1; 8 nucleotides line up with TRBD1. After removal of 4 bases from V and 4 bases from J, the junction contained 6 bases not matched to a gene. Germline CDR1 is SGHDT and CDR2 is YYEEEE. The CDR3 sequence is 14 residues long. For the CDR3, the DNA is TGTGCCAGCAGCGGGGACAGGAGGGGCACTGAAGCTTTCTTT. Translating it yields CASSGDRRGTEAFF. The full variable domain, rest sourced from reference TRBV5-6 and TRBJ1-1, is DAGVTQSPTHLIKTRGQQVTLRCSPKSGHDTVSWYQQALGQGPQFIFQYYEEEERQRGNFPDRFSGHQFPNYSSELNVNALLLGDSALYLCASSGDRRGTEAFFGQGTRLTVV.

Concerning this clone itself: The junction departs from the called germline gene at one end, perhaps through a read error. This chain uses TRBV2 with TRBJ1-2, with D unclear. Germline V CDR1 and CDR2: SNHLY, FYNNEI. The CDR3 is 11 amino acids. The DNA of the CDR3 is TGTGCTAGCAGCTACGCCTCTGGCTACACCTTC. This sequence encodes CASSYASGYTF.

This clone was recorded a few times. The CDR3 loop is CAWGKNRGTFNTGELFF. The CDR3 nucleotides are TGTGCCTGGGGGAAGAACAGGGGAACTTTTAACACCGGGGAGCTGTTTTTT. V usage is TRBV30 and J usage is TRBJ2-2, with TRBD1 matching over 7 bases. The V gene's germline CDR1 is GTSNPN and CDR2 SVGIG (reference sequence). V lost 5 bases, J lost 2 bases, and 14 bases stayed unmatched. This CDR3 region has 17 residues. Full variable domain (remainder filled in from reference TRBV30 and TRBJ2-2): SQTIHQWPATLVQPVGSPLSLECTVEGTSNPNLYWYRQAAGRGLQLLFYSVGIGQISSEVPQNLSASRPQDRQFILSSKKLLLSDSGFYLCAWGKNRGTFNTGELFFGEGSRLTVL.

The chain joins TRBV9 to TRBJ2-2, with 12 bases that match TRBD2. CDR3 length equals 16 residues. CDR1 and CDR2 (germline): SGDLS, YYNGEE. V trimming: 3 bases; J trimming: 5 bases; junction bases outside the gene matches: 5. The chain's CDR3 is CASSAGLAGITGELFF. The DNA of the CDR3 is TGTGCCAGCAGCGCTGGACTAGCGGGGATTACCGGGGAGCTGTTTTTT.

Turning to this clone: The junction departs from germline at one end; a sequencing error may be responsible. The genes are TRBV6-5 and TRBJ2-7, with a possible D match to TRBD2 (5 bases). CDR1 and CDR2 from the germline V gene are MNHEY and SVGAGI. The CDR3 extends over 14 amino acids. The CDR3 sequence: CASTMIDNWERGDF. The DNA for the CDR3 is TGTGCCAGCACTATGATAGACAACTGGGAGCGTGGGGACTTC.

The table lists this clone with a count of one. The genes are TRBV4-1 and TRBJ1-4; TRBD1 might be the D (6 bases). CDR1 is MGHRA, CDR2 YSYEKL, per germline. CDR3 length equals 15 residues. Deletions cut 4 bases from V and 5 bases from J, with 14 bases between. The CDR3 DNA follows: TGCGCCAGCAGCCCAACCGGACAGAGAAATGAAAAACTGTTTTTT. It translates to CASSPTGQRNEKLFF.

The chain couples TRBV5-6 to TRBJ2-4; TRBD1 agrees at 10 bases. Germline CDR1 is SGHDT and CDR2 is YYEEEE. The CDR3 contains 17 residues. The ends lost 4 bases at V and 8 bases at J; junction bases unmatched: 15. The CDR3 bases are TGTGCCAGCAGCGCCGCCGGGACAGGGGCCGCCCAGGACATTCAGTACTTC. Its protein is CASSAAGTGAAQDIQYF.

The V gene is TRBV6-2 or TRBV6-3, the J gene TRBJ2-5; possible D gene TRBD1, 6 bases. The CDR3 length is 16 residues. Trimming took off 4 bases at V and 2 bases at J, with 17 bases between the two ends. Germline values: CDR1 MNHEY, CDR2 SVGEGT. This chain's CDR3 is CASSLGASFRQETQYF. Written as DNA, the CDR3 is TGTGCCAGCAGTTTGGGGGCTTCTTTCAGGCAAGAGACCCAGTACTTC.

The V and J genes are TRBV6-2 or TRBV6-3 and TRBJ2-5; D unclear. From germline, CDR1 is MNHEY and CDR2 SVGEGT. Deletions cut 2 bases from V and 0 bases from J, with 7 bases between. There are 14 residues in the CDR3. The CDR3 region is CASSYLSYQETQYF. Here the CDR3 DNA reads TGTGCCAGCAGTTACCTTAGTTACCAAGAGACCCAGTACTTC.

This clone was picked up one time. The gene calls are TRBV7-9 and TRBJ2-3; TRBD2 agrees at 11 bases. This CDR3 region has 17 residues. The V and J ends lost 5 bases and 0 bases, in that order; junction bases with no gene match: 7. Germline V gives CDR1 SEHNR, CDR2 FQNEAQ (reference sequence). The CDR3 region has the DNA TGTGCCAGCAGCCGGTGGACTAGCGGGCCTAGCACAGATACGCAGTATTTT. Encoded protein: CASSRWTSGPSTDTQYF.

The rearrangement links TRBV9 to TRBJ2-1; possibly TRBD2 for D (6 bases). Trimming removed 0 bases from V and 7 bases from J, with 11 bases in between. The CDR3 consists of 14 residues. The germline V gene has CDR1 SGDLS and CDR2 YYNGEE. CDR3 in amino acids: CASSVGRVLNEQFF. In DNA form, the CDR3 reads TGTGCCAGCAGCGTAGGGAGGGTCTTGAATGAGCAGTTCTTC. The full variable domain, in which reference TRBV9 and TRBJ2-1 provide the parts outside the CDR3, is DSGVTQTPKHLITATGQRVTLRCSPRSGDLSVYWYQQSLDQGLQFLIQYYNGEERAKGNILERFSAQQFPDLHSELNLSSLELGDSALYFCASSVGRVLNEQFFGPGTRLTVL.

This clone was found a few times. The chain joins TRBV7-2 to TRBJ2-7; D is uncertain. Germline V lookup: CDR1 SGHTA, CDR2 FQGNSA. V was pared by 2 bases and J by 3 bases, with 8 bases between. The CDR3 loop spans 13 amino acids. This CDR3 reads CASSLNRGYEQYF. The CDR3 nucleotides read TGTGCCAGCAGCTTAAATCGCGGCTACGAGCAGTACTTC.

The DNA of the CDR3 is TGTGCCAGCAGCCAGGGGTCGGACACCATATATTTT. Translating gives CASSQGSDTIYF. J is TRBJ1-3 and V is TRBV7-2; D possibly corresponds to TRBD1 (6 bases). CDR3 size: 12 residues. Germline CDR1 reads SGHTA; CDR2 reads FQGNSA. V lost 5 bases and J 8 bases, leaving 10 bases between the germline ends. Together with reference TRBV7-2 and TRBJ1-3, the CDR3 gives the full variable domain: GAGVSQSPSNKVTEKGKDVELRCDPISGHTALYWYRQSLGQGLEFLIYFQGNSAPDKSGLPSDRFSAERTGGSVSTLTIQRTQQEDSAVYLCASSQGSDTIYFGEGSWLTVV.

This sequence joins TRBV5-1 and TRBJ1-2; D unresolved. This CDR3 is 14 amino acids long. Per the germline V gene, CDR1 is SGHRS and CDR2 is YFSETQ. Trimming took 0 bases from V and 2 from J, leaving 8 bases between them. CDR3 loop: CASSLERLNYGYTF. CDR3 sequence (DNA): TGCGCCAGCAGCTTGGAGAGGTTGAACTATGGCTACACCTTC.

This clone is medium-sized (0.01 to 0.1%). This specimen includes other DNA sequences encoding the same CDR3. The chain carries TRBV7-3 and TRBJ1-5, with D perhaps TRBD1 (6 bases). Per the germline V gene, CDR1 is SGHTA and CDR2 is FQGTGA. Trimming took 5 bases from V and 4 from J, leaving 12 bases between them. The CDR3 is made up of 14 amino acids. CDR3 loop: CASSPTGGNQPQHF. CDR3 DNA sequence: TGTGCCAGCAGCCCGACAGGCGGGAATCAGCCCCAGCATTTT.

The chain is built from TRBV7-9 and TRBJ1-1, with D unclear. This CDR3 comprises 12 residues. CDR1 and CDR2 (germline): SEHNR, FQNEAQ (reference sequence). Trimming took 7 bases from V and 4 from J, leaving 10 bases between them. The CDR3 nucleotides are TGTGCCAGCAACTCGAAGCTCACTGAAGCTTTCTTT. As protein: CASNSKLTEAFF.

The chain has TRBV30 and TRBJ2-5, with 7 positions matching TRBD1. This CDR3 spans 12 amino acids. V lost 5 bases and J lost 2; bases outside the gene matches: 2. The germline V gene has CDR1 GTSNPN and CDR2 SVGIG (reference sequence). CDR3 protein: CAWGGQQETQYF. For the CDR3, the DNA is TGTGCCTGGGGGGGACAGCAAGAGACCCAGTACTTC.

CDR3 DNA sequence: TGTGCCAGCTCACCACTGAGAGGGGGAAATGAGCAGTTCTTC. The encoded protein is CASSPLRGGNEQFF. V is TRBV18 and J is TRBJ2-1; D perhaps matches TRBD1 (6 bases). CDR3 length equals 14 residues. Germline CDR1 KGHSH, CDR2 LQKENI. V shed 1 base and J shed 7 bases, with 11 bases lying between them.

V and J are TRBV24-1 and TRBJ1-1; D might be TRBD1 (6 bases). V was trimmed by 5 bases and J by 3 bases, leaving 9 bases between them. Germline V gene sequence: CDR1 KGHDR, CDR2 SFDVKD. The CDR3 contains 13 residues. CDR3 loop: CATSARGYTEAFF. The CDR3 bases are TGTGCCACCAGTGCAAGGGGGTACACTGAAGCTTTCTTT.

The rearrangement uses TRBV5-5 and TRBJ1-2, with D possibly matching TRBD1 (6 bases). CDR3 length equals 16 residues. Germline CDR1 reads SGHKS; CDR2 reads YYEKEE (reference sequence). V lost 0 bases and J 2 bases, leaving 14 bases between the germline ends. CDR3 amino acids: CASSLAGGGVNYGYTF. The CDR3 DNA reads TGTGCCAGCAGCTTGGCCGGCGGGGGCGTGAACTATGGCTACACCTTC.

The gene calls are TRBV4-1 and TRBJ1-1; D uncertain. V lost 0 bases, J lost 6 bases, and 14 bases lay in between. CDR3 length: 15 residues. Germline V gene sequence: CDR1 MGHRA, CDR2 YSYEKL. The CDR3 bases are TGCGCCAGCAGCCAAGATCTAGGTTTACGGCCTGAAGCTTTCTTT. It codes for CASSQDLGLRPEAFF.

The gene calls are TRBV4-3 and TRBJ1-1; 7 bases are a match to TRBD1. This CDR3 has 15 amino acids. Germline values: CDR1 LGHNA, CDR2 YSLEER. Trimming cost V 0 bases and J 4 bases; bases outside gene matches: 5. The CDR3 here is CASSQEAQGITEAFF. CDR3 DNA: TGCGCCAGCAGCCAAGAAGCACAGGGGATCACTGAAGCTTTCTTT.

This clone was observed once. This chain joins TRBV10-3 and TRBJ2-2; TRBD2 matches 8 bases. This CDR3 region has 13 residues. The J segment lost 4 bases and the V segment lost 11 bases, leaving 6 bases of the junction unmatched. The germline CDR1 and CDR2 sequences are ENHRY and SYGVKD. In nucleotides, the CDR3 is TGTGCCCACGGGGGGGGCCCCACCGGGGAGCTGTTTTTT. It translates to CAHGGGPTGELFF.